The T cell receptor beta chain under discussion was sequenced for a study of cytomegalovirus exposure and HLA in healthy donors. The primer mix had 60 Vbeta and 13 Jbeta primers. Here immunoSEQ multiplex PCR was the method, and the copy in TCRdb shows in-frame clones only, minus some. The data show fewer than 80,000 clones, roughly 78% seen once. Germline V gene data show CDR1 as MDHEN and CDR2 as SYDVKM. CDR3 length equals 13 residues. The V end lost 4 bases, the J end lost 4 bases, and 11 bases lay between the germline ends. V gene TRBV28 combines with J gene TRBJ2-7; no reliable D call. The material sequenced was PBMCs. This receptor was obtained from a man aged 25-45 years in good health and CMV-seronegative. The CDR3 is CASSSPARYEQYF. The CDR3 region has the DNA TGTGCCAGCAGTTCACCCGCCAGGTACGAGCAGTACTTC.